Presented here are 21 T cell receptor beta chains from one specimen sequenced in a study of CXCR3-negative and CXCR3-positive naive CD8 T cells. It was by 5' RACE with UMI labels that the TRB cDNA libraries were prepared. TCRdb processed the 5' RACE reads again and assigns one entry to each CDR3 protein, with no DNA. The listing contains about 62,000 distinct CDR3 sequences. The sequenced material came from naive CXCR3- CD8+ T cells from blood. The subset here: CD45RO-CCR7+CD27+CD95- naive CD8+ T cells lacking CXCR3 (TNR3-). The receptors stem from a human donor in good health. Some clones in this sample may be carry-over from other donors' samples.

The chain has TRBV5-1 and TRBJ2-2; as DNA is missing, the TRBD1 call by TCRdb cannot be tested. Germline values: CDR1 SGHRS, CDR2 YFSETQ. This CDR3 comprises 15 residues. The CDR3 sequence: CASSNLQGNTGELFF.

This chain joins TRBV20-1 and TRBJ2-7; the TCRdb D gene call, TRBD1, has no DNA to confirm it. The CDR3 has 13 amino acids. Germline V gene sequence: CDR1 DFQATT, CDR2 SNEGSKA (reference sequence). CDR3 protein: CSARAGEMYEQYF.

This chain links TRBV21-1 with TRBJ2-6; TCRdb's assignment of TRBD1 cannot be checked, as there is no DNA. TRBV21-1 is a pseudogene locus. The CDR3 has 17 residues. The CDR3 loop reads CASSNPPLGSGANVLTF.

The chain carries TRBV28 and TRBJ1-5. In germline, CDR1 is MDHEN, CDR2 SYDVKM. There are 17 residues in the CDR3. CDR3 sequence: CASSLVQAVLIVEPQHF.

J is TRBJ1-1 and V is TRBV20-1. CDR1 DFQATT and CDR2 SNEGSKA come from the germline V gene (reference sequence). The CDR3 totals 13 residues. The CDR3 loop is CSARWRGGTEAFF.

The chain joins TRBV20-1 to TRBJ1-1; TCRdb proposes TRBD1, but this gene call is untestable without DNA. The length of the CDR3 is 11 residues. Germline V gives CDR1 DFQATT, CDR2 SNEGSKA (reference sequence). CDR3 sequence reads: CSANRDLEAFF.

The chain couples TRBV20-1 to TRBJ2-5; without DNA, the TCRdb call of TRBD2 cannot be checked. Germline V gives CDR1 DFQATT, CDR2 SNEGSKA (reference sequence). The CDR3 totals 16 residues. CDR3 protein: CSAQVGLAGVSETQYF.

The J gene is TRBJ1-2, the V gene TRBV29-1; the D gene TCRdb calls, TRBD1, cannot be checked with no DNA. The CDR3 runs 13 residues. Germline V CDR1 and CDR2: SQVTM, ANQGSEA. This CDR3 reads CSDGGTGLRGYTF.

The rearrangement joins TRBV15 to TRBJ1-2. This CDR3 has 15 residues. Germline-derived CDR1 and CDR2 are LNHNV and YYDKDF (reference sequence). The CDR3: CATSRDSDSNYGYTF.

V is TRBV29-1 and J is TRBJ2-7; TCRdb indicates TRBD1, and absent DNA this call remains unverified. Germline V gene data show CDR1 as SQVTM and CDR2 as ANQGSEA. The length of the CDR3 is 14 residues. The CDR3 reads CSVDGDREPYEQYF.

The chain has TRBV28 and TRBJ2-5; TCRdb proposes TRBD1, but this gene call is untestable without DNA. The germline gives CDR1 MDHEN, CDR2 SYDVKM. CDR3 length: 14 residues. CDR3 region: CASSLPRAKETQYF.

J is TRBJ2-1 and V is TRBV27. Germline V gives CDR1 MNHEY, CDR2 SMNVEV (reference sequence). This CDR3 comprises 14 residues. CDR3 amino acids: CASSAALSYNEQFF.

The chain recombines TRBV29-1 with TRBJ2-2; TCRdb's D gene call, TRBD1, goes unchecked for lack of DNA. This CDR3 comprises 14 residues. Germline assignment: CDR1 SQVTM and CDR2 ANQGSEA. The CDR3 sequence is CSATPTGSRGELFF.

The chain links TRBV20-1 to TRBJ2-1. Germline CDR1 and CDR2: DFQATT and SNEGSKA (reference sequence). This CDR3 region has 13 residues. The CDR3 loop reads CSATQNSDNEQFF.

This chain uses TRBV29-1 with TRBJ2-1. Germline CDR1 and CDR2: SQVTM and ANQGSEA. The CDR3 has 13 amino acids. Here the CDR3 reads CSVDMTTYNEQFF.

V is TRBV7-2 and J is TRBJ2-3; checking the TCRdb D call of TRBD1 is not possible without DNA. Germline V gives CDR1 SGHTA, CDR2 FQGNSA. The CDR3 spans 16 residues. The CDR3 here is CASSRGGGGRADTQYF.

The chain combines TRBV15 with TRBJ2-1; the D gene TCRdb calls, TRBD2, cannot be checked with no DNA. This CDR3 comprises 15 residues. Germline CDR1 reads LNHNV; CDR2 reads YYDKDF (reference sequence). The CDR3 reads CATSRVFGARDEQFF.

The CDR3 reads CAISGALAGAESSYNEQFF. This rearrangement joins TRBV10-3 to TRBJ2-1; the D call from TCRdb, TRBD2, cannot be confirmed without DNA. Germline CDR1 and CDR2: ENHRY and SYGVKD. This CDR3 spans 19 amino acids.

The V gene is TRBV6-9, the J gene TRBJ2-5; TCRdb picks TRBD1, but there is no DNA to check that call. Germline CDR1 and CDR2: MNHGY and SVAAGI. The CDR3 length is 18 residues. The CDR3 protein is CAGSYDPLWTGGRETQYF.

The chain has TRBV29-1 and TRBJ1-2. Germline CDR1 is SQVTM and CDR2 is ANQGSEA. The CDR3 is made up of 13 amino acids. Here the CDR3 reads CSVEGHISYGYTF.

This chain joins TRBV21-1 and TRBJ1-6; TCRdb's assignment of TRBD1 cannot be checked, as there is no DNA. TRBV21-1 is an annotated pseudogene. The CDR3 extends over 17 amino acids. The CDR3 here is CASSKAGQGAKNSPLHF.